What follows describes a single TCR beta chain. Its target is unknown. This record belongs to a study of cytomegalovirus exposure and HLA in healthy donors. The CDR3 spans 13 residues. Per the germline V gene, CDR1 is SQVTM and CDR2 is ANQGSEA. Study outcomes and limitations: Among CMV-associated TCR beta chains, most appeared HLA-restricted in a later analysis. Excluded were some V segments that proved indistinguishable, including TRBV6-2 and TRBV6-3.

Primers: 60 Vbeta forward and 13 Jbeta reverse. The method was immunoSEQ multiplex PCR; TCRdb's version includes in-frame clones alone and lacks a portion of them. The table records 110,000 to 150,000 clones, about 80% of them present only once. This clonotype was sampled from a woman aged 60-75 years in good health and CMV-seropositive. The chain joins TRBV29-1 to TRBJ2-5, with TRBD1 matching 10 bases. The better agreement between TRBJ2-7 and the DNA end casts doubt on the J call. Sequenced: PBMCs. The CDR3 sequence is CSVGQGGTYEQYF. The CDR3 DNA is TGCAGCGTAGGACAGGGGGGTACCTACGAGCAGTACTTC.